Each of the 22 T cell receptor beta chains below was sequenced from the same sample in a study of T-cell memory formation after mild COVID-19. Each CDR3 protein gets one entry after TCRdb re-called the 5' RACE reads with MiXCR. The sample shows more than 9,500 distinct CDR3 sequences, about 14% of them seen only once. Material: PBMCs or a T cell subset sorted from them (not recorded which). These receptors originate from a man aged 18 to 30 who had mild COVID-19 (a few samples of this study predate the infection). Cell type and time point are not known.

At least ten counts were recorded for this clonotype. The chain recombines TRBV7-9 with TRBJ1-2; D is undetermined. Germline V gives CDR1 SEHNR, CDR2 FQNEAQ (reference sequence). Trimming took 4 bases from V and 2 from J, leaving 14 bases between them. The CDR3 spans 15 residues. In DNA, the CDR3 is TGTGCCAGCAGCTCACCCCGACAAGTAAACTATGGCTACACCTTC. Amino acid sequence: CASSSPRQVNYGYTF. Full variable domain (remainder filled in from reference TRBV7-9 and TRBJ1-2): DTGVSQNPRHKITKRGQNVTFRCDPISEHNRLYWYRQTLGQGPEFLTYFQNEAQLEKSRLLSDRFSAERPKGSFSTLEIQRTEQGDSAMYLCASSSPRQVNYGYTFGSGTRLTVV.

This clonotype has ten or more counts. The gene calls are TRBV2 and TRBJ2-1, with no clear D. The CDR3 has 15 amino acids. The V end was cut by 0 bases, the J end by 0 bases, with 6 bases between. The germline CDR1 and CDR2 sequences are SNHLY and FYNNEI. CDR3 bases: TGTGCCAGCAGTGAAGCATGGGGCTCCTACAATGAGCAGTTCTTC. Translated, it gives CASSEAWGSYNEQFF.

CDR3 coding DNA: TGTGCTAGTGGTTTGGAGGGGTTCAACGAGCAGTACTTC. Protein: CASGLEGFNEQYF. The chain couples TRBV12-5 to TRBJ2-7; perhaps TRBD1 as D (5 bases). In germline, CDR1 is LGHNT, CDR2 FRNRAP. The V gene lost 1 base and the J gene lost 5 bases, with 9 bases spanning the gap. This CDR3 region has 13 residues.

This clonotype has only a few counts. CDR3 protein: CASSTGGVPYNEQFF. The CDR3 DNA follows: TGTGCCAGCAGCACCGGGGGGGTGCCGTACAATGAGCAGTTCTTC. V and J are TRBV9 and TRBJ2-1; 8 positions agree with TRBD2. Germline V gene data show CDR1 as SGDLS and CDR2 as YYNGEE. The CDR3 has 15 amino acids. V shed 4 bases and J 4 bases; nucleotides not matched to a gene: 7.

This clonotype was counted many times. CDR3 bases: TGCGCCAGCAGCCAAGAAGGGGGCCTAGCTTCTTACAATGAGCAGTTCTTC. This translates into CASSQEGGLASYNEQFF. The rearrangement links TRBV4-1 to TRBJ2-1; TRBD1 matches 7 bases. V trimming: 0 bases; J trimming: 4 bases; junction bases outside the gene matches: 9. Per the germline V gene, CDR1 is MGHRA and CDR2 is YSYEKL. The CDR3 runs to 17 residues.

The V and J genes are TRBV6-6 and TRBJ2-3, with TRBD1 as a possible D gene (6 bases). V lost 2 bases to trimming and J lost 9 bases, with 15 bases between them. CDR1 and CDR2 from the germline V gene are MNHNY and SVGAGI (reference sequence). This CDR3 comprises 14 residues. CDR3 nucleotide sequence: TGTGCCAGCAGTTACCCAGAATTAGGGGGAACGCAGTATTTT. Amino acid sequence: CASSYPELGGTQYF.

This clonotype has a count of ten or more. The rearrangement joins TRBV20-1 to TRBJ2-5; the match to TRBD1 covers 8 bases. Germline lookup yields CDR1 DFQATT and CDR2 SNEGSKA (reference sequence). The CDR3 contains 12 residues. After removal of 6 bases from V and 5 bases from J, the junction contained 5 bases not matched to a gene. Here the CDR3 reads CSAPTGAETQYF. Written as DNA, the CDR3 is TGCAGTGCCCCGACAGGGGCCGAGACCCAGTACTTC.

This clonotype showed up many times. The chain has TRBV4-3 and TRBJ2-7; TRBD1 matches at 7 bases. V lost 3 bases and J lost 2; bases outside the gene matches: 1. CDR3 length equals 13 residues. Looked up from germline, CDR1 is LGHNA and CDR2 is YSLEER. Here the CDR3 reads CASSHGQAYEQYF. CDR3 DNA sequence: TGCGCCAGCAGCCACGGACAGGCCTACGAGCAGTACTTC.

This chain connects TRBV6-6 to TRBJ1-5; D call uncertain. Trimming cost V 5 bases and J 3 bases, with 14 bases left between them. The CDR3 extends over 15 amino acids. Germline CDR1 reads MNHNY; CDR2 reads SVGAGI (reference sequence). The CDR3: CASSPLGPINQPQHF. Here the CDR3 DNA reads TGTGCCAGCAGTCCCCTAGGACCGATCAATCAGCCCCAGCATTTT.

The table lists this clonotype with a few counts. J is TRBJ1-2 and V is TRBV20-1, with TRBD1 matching 7 bases. The germline CDR1 and CDR2 sequences are DFQATT and SNEGSKA (reference sequence). The junction had 8 bases not matched to a gene; V was cut back by 6 bases and J by 4 bases. The CDR3 has 13 residues. This CDR3 is CSAGTGAGYGYTF. The CDR3 DNA sequence: TGCAGTGCGGGAACAGGGGCTGGCTATGGCTACACCTTC.

The V gene is TRBV7-6, the J gene TRBJ2-2, with 9 positions matching TRBD2. Germline V gives CDR1 SGHVS, CDR2 FNYEAQ. The CDR3 sequence is 17 residues long. The V gene end was trimmed by 4 bases and the J gene end by 0 bases; junction bases not matched to a gene: 6. The CDR3 DNA reads TGTGCCAGCAGCTCCTTAGCGGGGGCCCCGAACACCGGGGAGCTGTTTTTT. Protein: CASSSLAGAPNTGELFF.

This clonotype was detected a few times. V and J are TRBV6-1 and TRBJ2-5; D might be TRBD1 (7 bases). Trimming took off 7 bases at V and 2 bases at J, with 11 bases between the two ends. CDR1 is MNHNS, CDR2 SASEGT, per germline. This CDR3 contains 13 residues. CDR3 bases: TGTGCCAGCACAGGGGGGCCTCAAGAGACCCAGTACTTC. Its protein product is CASTGGPQETQYF.

By sample fraction, this clonotype is medium-sized. The chain couples TRBV11-2 to TRBJ1-2, with no clear D. Germline V gene sequence: CDR1 SGHAT, CDR2 FQNNGV. The V and J ends lost 0 bases and 0 bases respectively, with 17 bases between them. The CDR3 is 18 residues long. The CDR3 region has the DNA TGTGCCAGCAGCTTAGATCCCTTCTTAGGACGGCCTAACTATGGCTACACCTTC. Protein sequence: CASSLDPFLGRPNYGYTF.

This clonotype was found many times. The chain uses TRBV28 and TRBJ1-3, with D unclear. The CDR3 covers 14 residues. V dropped 6 bases and J dropped 4 bases, with 13 bases sitting between them. CDR1 MDHEN and CDR2 SYDVKM come from the germline V gene. CDR3 sequence: CASREVPSGNTIYF. DNA of the CDR3: TGTGCCAGCAGGGAGGTCCCGTCGGGAAACACCATATATTTT.

This clonotype was found many times. The chain is built from TRBV6-6 and TRBJ2-5; possibly TRBD2 for D (6 bases). Germline V CDR1 and CDR2: MNHNY, SVGAGI (reference sequence). Trimming took 3 bases from V and 1 from J, leaving 15 bases between them. The CDR3 has 16 residues. The CDR3 reads CASSYPGEYPQETQYF. The CDR3 nucleotides are TGTGCCAGCAGTTATCCGGGGGAATACCCCCAAGAGACCCAGTACTTC.

The chain joins TRBV23-1 to TRBJ2-7; 10 nucleotides line up with TRBD1. TRBV23-1 is labeled an ORF, and its function is uncertain. This CDR3 is built from 14 residues. V trimming: 4 bases; J trimming: 5 bases; junction bases outside the gene matches: 5. In nucleotides, the CDR3 is TGCGCCAGCAGTCCTAGGACAGGGGGTGACGAGCAGTACGTC. Protein: CASSPRTGGDEQYV.

This clonotype has at least ten counts. The chain couples TRBV27 to TRBJ2-1; D may be TRBD1 or TRBD2 (5 bases each). The CDR3 totals 15 residues. The V gene lost 1 base and the J gene lost 2 bases, with 9 bases spanning the gap. Germline V gives CDR1 MNHEY, CDR2 SMNVEV (reference sequence). The CDR3 DNA follows: TGTGCCAGCAGTTTATTTGGGGGAACCTACAATGAGCAGTTCTTC. Its protein product is CASSLFGGTYNEQFF.

In its sample, this clonotype was seen a few times. For the CDR3, the DNA is TGCAGTGCTCCGGGTCGGGGTGGAAACACCATATATTTT. Amino acid sequence: CSAPGRGGNTIYF. This chain links TRBV20-1 with TRBJ1-3; no definite D call. Germline V gene sequence: CDR1 DFQATT, CDR2 SNEGSKA (reference sequence). Trimming stripped 5 bases from V and 3 bases from J, with 11 bases between. The CDR3 covers 13 residues.

This clonotype was recorded many times. The rearrangement links TRBV20-1 to TRBJ2-4; TRBD2 agrees at 10 bases. Trimming took 0 bases from V and 9 from J; bases not matched to a gene: 14. Germline CDR1 and CDR2: DFQATT and SNEGSKA (reference sequence). The CDR3 extends over 17 amino acids. CDR3 sequence: CSARDLASGGAVAIQYF. The CDR3 DNA reads TGCAGTGCTAGAGATCTTGCCAGCGGGGGGGCCGTGGCCATTCAGTACTTC.

In this sample, this clonotype turned up many times. The chain recombines TRBV20-1 with TRBJ1-1; TRBD1 is a possible D gene (5 bases). This CDR3 is 15 amino acids long. The germline V gene has CDR1 DFQATT and CDR2 SNEGSKA (reference sequence). Trimming left V 3 bases short and J 1 base short, with 15 bases between. In DNA, the CDR3 is TGCAGTGCTAGCCTGGGACCGACCTCGAACACTGAAGCTTTCTTT. It codes for CSASLGPTSNTEAFF.

This clonotype was seen many times. The chain carries TRBV20-1 and TRBJ2-3; no clear D. V lost 6 bases and J 0 bases, leaving 13 bases between the germline ends. From germline, CDR1 is DFQATT and CDR2 SNEGSKA (reference sequence). The CDR3 is made up of 14 amino acids. The CDR3 reads CSAPNYRSTDTQYF. In nucleotides, the CDR3 is TGCAGTGCACCAAACTACCGTAGCACAGATACGCAGTATTTT.

The CDR3 is CASSLARTVSGNTIYF. CDR3 DNA sequence: TGTGCCAGCAGCTTAGCCCGGACAGTGTCTGGAAACACCATATATTTT. This rearrangement joins TRBV7-2 to TRBJ1-3; perhaps TRBD1 as D (6 bases). Germline V gene lookup returns CDR1 SGHTA and CDR2 FQGNSA. This CDR3 region has 16 residues. V lost 0 bases and J 1 base, leaving 10 bases between the germline ends.